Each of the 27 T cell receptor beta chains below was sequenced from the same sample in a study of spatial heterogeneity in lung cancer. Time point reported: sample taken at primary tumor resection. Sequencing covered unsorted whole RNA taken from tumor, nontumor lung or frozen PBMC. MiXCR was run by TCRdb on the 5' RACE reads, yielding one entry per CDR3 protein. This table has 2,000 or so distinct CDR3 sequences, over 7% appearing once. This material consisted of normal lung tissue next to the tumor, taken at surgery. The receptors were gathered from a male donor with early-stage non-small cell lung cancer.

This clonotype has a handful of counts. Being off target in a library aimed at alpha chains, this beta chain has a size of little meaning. The CDR3, as DNA: TGTGCCAGCAGTTTCCGGATCACAGATACGCAGTATTTT. Amino acid sequence: CASSFRITDTQYF. The gene calls are TRBV6-4 and TRBJ2-3; D uncertain. The germline gives CDR1 MRHNA, CDR2 SNTAGT. V lost 5 bases, J lost 2 bases, and 8 bases lay in between. The CDR3 covers 13 residues.

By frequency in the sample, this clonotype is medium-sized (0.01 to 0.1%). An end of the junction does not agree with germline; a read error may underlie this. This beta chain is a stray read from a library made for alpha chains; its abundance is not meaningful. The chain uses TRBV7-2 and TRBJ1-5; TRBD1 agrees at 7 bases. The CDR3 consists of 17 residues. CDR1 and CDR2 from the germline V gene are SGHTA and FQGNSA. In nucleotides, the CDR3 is TGTGCCAGCAGCTTAGCGCCCACAGGGGCTAGCAATCAGCCCCGGCATTTT. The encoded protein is CASSLAPTGASNQPRHF.

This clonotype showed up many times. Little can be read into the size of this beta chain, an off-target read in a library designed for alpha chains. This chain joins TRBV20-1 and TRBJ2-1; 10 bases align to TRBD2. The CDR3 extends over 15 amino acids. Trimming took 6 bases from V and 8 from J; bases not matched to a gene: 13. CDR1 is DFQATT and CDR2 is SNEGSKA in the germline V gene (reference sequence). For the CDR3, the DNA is TGCAGTGCCCCTAAGCCTAGCGGGGGCAGGGATGAGCAGTTCTTC. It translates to CSAPKPSGGRDEQFF.

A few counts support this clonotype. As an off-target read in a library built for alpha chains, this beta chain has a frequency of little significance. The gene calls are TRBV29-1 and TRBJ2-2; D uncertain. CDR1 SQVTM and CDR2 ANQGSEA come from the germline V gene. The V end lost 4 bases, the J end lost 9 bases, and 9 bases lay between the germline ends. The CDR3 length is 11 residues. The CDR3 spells CSVVLSRELFF. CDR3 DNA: TGCAGCGTTGTACTAAGCCGGGAGCTGTTTTTT.

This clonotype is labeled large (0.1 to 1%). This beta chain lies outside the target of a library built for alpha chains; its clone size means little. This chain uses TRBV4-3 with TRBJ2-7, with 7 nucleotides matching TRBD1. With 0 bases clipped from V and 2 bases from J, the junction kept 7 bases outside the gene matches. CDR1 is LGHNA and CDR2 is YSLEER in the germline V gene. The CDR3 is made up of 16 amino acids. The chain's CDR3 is CASSQDGDRPTYEQYF. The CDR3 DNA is TGCGCCAGCAGCCAAGATGGGGACAGACCGACCTACGAGCAGTACTTC.

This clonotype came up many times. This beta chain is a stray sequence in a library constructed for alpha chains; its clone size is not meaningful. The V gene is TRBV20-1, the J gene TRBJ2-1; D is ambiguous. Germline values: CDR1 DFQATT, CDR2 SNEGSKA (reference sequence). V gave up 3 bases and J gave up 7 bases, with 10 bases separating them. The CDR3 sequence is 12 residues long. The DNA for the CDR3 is TGCAGTGCTAGTCCCTTAGGGAATGAGCAGTTCTTC. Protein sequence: CSASPLGNEQFF.

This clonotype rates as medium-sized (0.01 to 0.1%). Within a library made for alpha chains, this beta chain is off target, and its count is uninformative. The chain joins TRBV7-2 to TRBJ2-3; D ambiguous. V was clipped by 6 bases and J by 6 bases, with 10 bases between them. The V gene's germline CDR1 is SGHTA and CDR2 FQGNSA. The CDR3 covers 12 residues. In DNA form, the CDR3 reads TGTGCCAGCAGTCCCTCTCGGGATACGCAGTATTTT. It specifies CASSPSRDTQYF.

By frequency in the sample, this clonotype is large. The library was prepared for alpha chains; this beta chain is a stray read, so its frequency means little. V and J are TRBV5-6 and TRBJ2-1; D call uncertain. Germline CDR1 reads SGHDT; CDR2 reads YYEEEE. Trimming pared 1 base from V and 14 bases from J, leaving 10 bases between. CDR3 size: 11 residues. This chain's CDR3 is CASSLKGWEFF. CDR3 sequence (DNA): TGTGCCAGCAGCTTGAAAGGGTGGGAGTTCTTC.

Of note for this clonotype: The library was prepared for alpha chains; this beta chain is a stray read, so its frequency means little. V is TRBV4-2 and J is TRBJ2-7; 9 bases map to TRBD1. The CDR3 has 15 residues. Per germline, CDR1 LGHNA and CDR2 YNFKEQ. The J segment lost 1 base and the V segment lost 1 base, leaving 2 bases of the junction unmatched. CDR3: CASSQGTGDSYEQYF. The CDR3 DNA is TGTGCCAGCAGCCAAGGGACAGGGGATTCCTACGAGCAGTACTTC.

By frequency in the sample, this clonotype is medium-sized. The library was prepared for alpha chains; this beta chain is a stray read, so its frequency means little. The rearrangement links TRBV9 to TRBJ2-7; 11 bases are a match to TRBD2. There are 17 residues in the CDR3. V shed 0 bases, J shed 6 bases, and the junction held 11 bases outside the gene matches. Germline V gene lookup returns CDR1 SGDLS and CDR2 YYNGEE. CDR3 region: CASSVGLAGGGLSEQYF. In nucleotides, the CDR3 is TGTGCCAGCAGCGTAGGTCTAGCGGGGGGTGGCCTCTCCGAGCAGTACTTC.

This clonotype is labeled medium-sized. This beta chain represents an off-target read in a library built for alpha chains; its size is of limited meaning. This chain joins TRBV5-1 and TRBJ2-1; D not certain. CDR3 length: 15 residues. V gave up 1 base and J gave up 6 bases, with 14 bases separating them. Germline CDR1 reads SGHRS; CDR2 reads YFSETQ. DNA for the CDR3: TGCGCCAGCAGCTTGTACAGCCTGCGGCCCAATGAGCAGTTCTTC. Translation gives CASSLYSLRPNEQFF.

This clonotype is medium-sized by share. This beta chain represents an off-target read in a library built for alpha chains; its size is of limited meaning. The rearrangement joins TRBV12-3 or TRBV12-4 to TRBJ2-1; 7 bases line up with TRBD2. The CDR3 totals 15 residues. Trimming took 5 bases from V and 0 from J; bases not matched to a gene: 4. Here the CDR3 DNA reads TGTGCCAGCAGTCCTCCTAGCGGCTCCTACAATGAGCAGTTCTTC. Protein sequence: CASSPPSGSYNEQFF.

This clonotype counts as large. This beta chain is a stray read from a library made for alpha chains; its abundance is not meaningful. CDR3 sequence reads: CASRREGGTDTQYF. In DNA, the CDR3 is TGTGCCAGCAGACGGGAGGGAGGTACAGATACGCAGTATTTT. The chain has TRBV6-6 and TRBJ2-3, with 8 nucleotides matching TRBD2. The CDR3 is made up of 14 amino acids. Germline CDR1 MNHNY, CDR2 SVGAGI (reference sequence). The junction had 5 bases not matched to a gene; V was cut back by 6 bases and J by 3 bases.

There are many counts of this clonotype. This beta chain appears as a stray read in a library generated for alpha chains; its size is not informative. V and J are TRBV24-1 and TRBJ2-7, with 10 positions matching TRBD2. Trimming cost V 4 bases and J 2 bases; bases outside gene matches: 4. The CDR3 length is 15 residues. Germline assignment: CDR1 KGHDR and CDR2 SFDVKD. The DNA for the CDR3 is TGTGCCACCAGTGACGCCGGGACTAGCGCCTACGAGCAGTACTTC. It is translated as CATSDAGTSAYEQYF.

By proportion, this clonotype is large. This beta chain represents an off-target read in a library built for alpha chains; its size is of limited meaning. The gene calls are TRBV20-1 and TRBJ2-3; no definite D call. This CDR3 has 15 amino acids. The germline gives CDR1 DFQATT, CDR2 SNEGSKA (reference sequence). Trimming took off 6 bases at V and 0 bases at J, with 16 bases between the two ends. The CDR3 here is CSAARPRSSTDTQYF. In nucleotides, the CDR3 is TGCAGTGCCGCGAGACCGCGGTCTAGCACAGATACGCAGTATTTT.

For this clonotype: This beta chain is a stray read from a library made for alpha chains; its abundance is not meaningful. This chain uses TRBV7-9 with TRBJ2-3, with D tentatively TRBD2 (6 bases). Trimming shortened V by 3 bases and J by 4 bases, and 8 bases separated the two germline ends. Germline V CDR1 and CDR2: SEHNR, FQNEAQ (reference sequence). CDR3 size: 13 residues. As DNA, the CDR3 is TGTGCCAGCAGCTTTCCGGGGGCAGATACGCAGTATTTT. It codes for CASSFPGADTQYF.

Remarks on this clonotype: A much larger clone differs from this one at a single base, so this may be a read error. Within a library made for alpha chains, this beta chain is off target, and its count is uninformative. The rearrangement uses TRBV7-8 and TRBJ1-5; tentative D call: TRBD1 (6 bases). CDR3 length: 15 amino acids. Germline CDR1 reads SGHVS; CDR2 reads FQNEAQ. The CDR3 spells CGSSFGQNSNQPQHF. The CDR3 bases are TGTGGCAGCAGCTTCGGACAGAATAGCAATCAGCCCCAGCATTTT. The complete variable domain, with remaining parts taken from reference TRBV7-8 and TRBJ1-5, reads GAGVSQSPRYKVAKRGQDVALRCDPISGHVSLFWYQQALGQGPEFLTYFQNEAQLDKSGLPSDRFFAERPEGSVSTLKIQRTQQEDSAVYLCGSSFGQNSNQPQHFGDGTRLSIL.

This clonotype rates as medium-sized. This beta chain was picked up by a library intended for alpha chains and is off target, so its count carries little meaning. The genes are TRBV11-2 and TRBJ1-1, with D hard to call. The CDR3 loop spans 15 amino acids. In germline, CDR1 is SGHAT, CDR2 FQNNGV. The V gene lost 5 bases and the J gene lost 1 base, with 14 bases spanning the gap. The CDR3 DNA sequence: TGTGCCAGCAGCCTTCGCAACGGTGGGAACACTGAAGCTTTCTTT. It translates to CASSLRNGGNTEAFF.

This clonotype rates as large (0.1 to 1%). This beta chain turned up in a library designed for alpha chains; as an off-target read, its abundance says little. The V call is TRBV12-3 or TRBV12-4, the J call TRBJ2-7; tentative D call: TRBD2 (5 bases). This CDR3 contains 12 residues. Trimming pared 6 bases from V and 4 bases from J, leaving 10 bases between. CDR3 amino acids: CASSPPGYEQYF. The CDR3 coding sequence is TGTGCCAGCAGCCCTCCGGGGTACGAGCAGTACTTC.

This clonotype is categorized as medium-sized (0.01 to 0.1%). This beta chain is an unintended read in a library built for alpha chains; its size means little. Here the CDR3 reads CASINRDGTDTQYF. In DNA form, the CDR3 reads TGTGCCAGCATCAACAGGGACGGCACAGATACGCAGTATTTT. The V and J genes are TRBV7-9 and TRBJ2-3; D may be TRBD1 (6 bases). V was shortened by 7 bases and J by 1 base, with 12 bases between the two germline ends. This CDR3 has 14 amino acids. CDR1 is SEHNR and CDR2 is FQNEAQ in the germline V gene (reference sequence).

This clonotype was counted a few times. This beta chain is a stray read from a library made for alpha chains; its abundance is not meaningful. In DNA form, the CDR3 reads TGTGCCATCAGTCCCCAGGGCACGTTCCTAAGCTCCTACGAGCAGTACTTC. Amino acid sequence: CAISPQGTFLSSYEQYF. V gene TRBV10-3 combines with J gene TRBJ2-7, with D possibly TRBD1 on 5 matching bases. CDR3 size: 17 residues. CDR1 and CDR2 (germline): ENHRY, SYGVKD. V dropped 5 bases and J dropped 0 bases, with 20 bases sitting between them.

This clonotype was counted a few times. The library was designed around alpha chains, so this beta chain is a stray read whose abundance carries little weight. The CDR3 bases are TGCAGTGCAGGGGACCGTTGGGGTATTAATGAGCAGTTCTTC. Encoded protein: CSAGDRWGINEQFF. This chain joins TRBV20-1 and TRBJ2-1; tentatively, D is TRBD1 or TRBD2 (5 bases each). Trimming left V 6 bases short and J 7 bases short, with 19 bases between. Germline CDR1 and CDR2: DFQATT and SNEGSKA (reference sequence). CDR3 length: 14 residues.

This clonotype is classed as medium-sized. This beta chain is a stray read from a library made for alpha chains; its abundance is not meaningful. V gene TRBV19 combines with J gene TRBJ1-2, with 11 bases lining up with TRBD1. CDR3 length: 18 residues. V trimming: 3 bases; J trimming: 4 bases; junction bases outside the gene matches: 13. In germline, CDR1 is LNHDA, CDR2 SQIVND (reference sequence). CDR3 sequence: CASSIAEWTGGYIYGYTF. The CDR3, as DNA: TGTGCCAGTAGTATTGCCGAATGGACAGGGGGCTATATCTATGGCTACACCTTC.

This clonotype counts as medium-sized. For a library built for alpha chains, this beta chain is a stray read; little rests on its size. CDR3 sequence (DNA): TGTGCCAGCAGCCCCCTCTGGGCCTACGAGCAGTACTTC. It yields the protein CASSPLWAYEQYF. J is TRBJ2-7 and V is TRBV11-1; D remains unclear. Trimming stripped 5 bases from V and 2 bases from J, with 10 bases between. This CDR3 has 13 residues. From germline, CDR1 is SGHAT and CDR2 FQDESV (reference sequence).

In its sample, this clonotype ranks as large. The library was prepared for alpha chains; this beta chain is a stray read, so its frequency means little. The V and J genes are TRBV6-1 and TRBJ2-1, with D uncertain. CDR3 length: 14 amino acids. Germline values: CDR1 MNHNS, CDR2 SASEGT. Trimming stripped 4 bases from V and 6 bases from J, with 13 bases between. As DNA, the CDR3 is TGTGCCAGCAGTGGGTGGAGTACGGGCAATGAGCAGTTCTTC. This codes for CASSGWSTGNEQFF.

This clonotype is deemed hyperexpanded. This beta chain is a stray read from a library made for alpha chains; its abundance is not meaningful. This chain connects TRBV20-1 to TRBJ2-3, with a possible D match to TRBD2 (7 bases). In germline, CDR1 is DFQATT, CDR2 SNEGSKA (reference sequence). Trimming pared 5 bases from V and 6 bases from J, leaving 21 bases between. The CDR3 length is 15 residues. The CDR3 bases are TGCAGTGCTCGTCCCCAGAGGGAGGGGGGTGATACGCAGTATTTT. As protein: CSARPQREGGDTQYF.

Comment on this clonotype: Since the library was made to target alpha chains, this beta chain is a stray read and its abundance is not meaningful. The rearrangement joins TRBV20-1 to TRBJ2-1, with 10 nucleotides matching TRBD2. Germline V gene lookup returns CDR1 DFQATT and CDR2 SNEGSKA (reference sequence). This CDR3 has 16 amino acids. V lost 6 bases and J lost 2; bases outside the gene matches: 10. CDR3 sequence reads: CSAPRLAGLPYNEQFF. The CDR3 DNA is TGCAGTGCCCCCCGACTAGCGGGTTTGCCCTACAATGAGCAGTTCTTC.